A selection of T cell receptor beta chains follows, all from one sample in a study of T cell responses to AZD1222 COVID-19 vaccine. TCRdb's copy holds only in-frame clones and misses some; the assay was immunoSEQ multiplex PCR. The table lists around 94,000 clones, 85% of them singletons, with 4.5% in the top ten. The material was peripheral blood, obtained 28 days after the second AZD1222 dose. These TCRs come from an adult who received the AZD1222 COVID-19 vaccine. Both conserved end residues are part of each CDR3. D genes are given only for firm matches. Size is omitted from some rows. Given values are once, few, many or a class for expanded clones.

size: NA
V: TRBV5-1
J: TRBJ1-2
D: NA
DNA: TGCGCCAGCAGCATTGGCGGGGGCTACACCTTC
CDR3: CASSIGGGYTF

size: NA
V: TRBV11-3
J: TRBJ2-2
D: NA
DNA: TGTGCCAGCAGCTTATCTGGAGCCGGGGAGCTGTTTTTT
CDR3: CASSLSGAGELFF

size: NA
V: TRBV10-3
J: TRBJ2-1
D: TRBD2
DNA: TGTGCCATCAGTCTTAGCGGGACTTCCTACAATGAGCAGTTCTTC
CDR3: CAISLSGTSYNEQFF

size: NA
V: TRBV19
J: TRBJ2-3
D: NA
DNA: TGTGCCACTAGGAGCGTTGGCACAGATACGCAGTATTTT
CDR3: CATRSVGTDTQYF

size: NA
V: TRBV29-1
J: TRBJ2-7
D: TRBD1
DNA: TGCAGCGTTGAGGACAGGGCCTACGAGCAGTACTTC
CDR3: CSVEDRAYEQYF

size: NA
V: TRBV27
J: TRBJ2-1
D: NA
DNA: TGTGCCAGCAGTGGCAGGTTCAATGAGCAGTTCTTC
CDR3: CASSGRFNEQFF

size: NA
V: TRBV5-6
J: TRBJ2-1
D: NA
DNA: TGTGCCAGCAGCTTTTCCCTCTATGAGCAGTTCTTC
CDR3: CASSFSLYEQFF

size: NA
V: TRBV7-9
J: TRBJ2-7
D: TRBD1
DNA: TGTGCCAGCAGCTCTAACCGGGACAGGGCCTTCTACGAGCAGTACTTC
CDR3: CASSSNRDRAFYEQYF

size: once
V: TRBV2
J: TRBJ1-1
D: TRBD1
DNA: TGTGCCAGCAGGGGACAGGGAGACCACACTGAAGCTTTCTTT
CDR3: CASRGQGDHTEAFF

size: NA
V: TRBV2
J: TRBJ2-5
D: TRBD2
DNA: TGTGCCAGCAGTGGAGGAGTAGCGGGGTGGGAAGAGACCCAGTACTTC
CDR3: CASSGGVAGWEETQYF

size: NA
V: TRBV27
J: TRBJ1-3
D: NA
DNA: TGTGCCAGCAGTTCCCAAGGCGTCCGGGAGGGAAGCACCATATATTTT
CDR3: CASSSQGVREGSTIYF

size: few
V: TRBV18
J: TRBJ1-2
D: NA
DNA: TGTGCCAGCTCCCTCGGACAAGAGAAAGGCTACACCTTC
CDR3: CASSLGQEKGYTF

size: NA
V: TRBV30
J: TRBJ2-2
D: NA
DNA: TGTGCCTGGAGTGTAGGGTCAGTCGGGGAGCTGTTTTTT
CDR3: CAWSVGSVGELFF

size: few
V: TRBV10-1
J: TRBJ2-1
D: NA
DNA: TGCGCCAGCAGCGGGACCACCCAGAGTGAGCAGTTCTTC
CDR3: CASSGTTQSEQFF

size: few
V: TRBV27
J: TRBJ2-4
D: TRBD2
DNA: TGTGCCAGTAGTAGGGGGACTAGGGCGTCTTCGGGAGCCAAAAACATTCAGTACTTC
CDR3: CASSRGTRASSGAKNIQYF

size: NA
V: TRBV11-2
J: TRBJ1-1
D: NA
DNA: TGTGCCAGCAGCTTCTACAGGAACACTGAAGCTTTCTTT
CDR3: CASSFYRNTEAFF

size: NA
V: TRBV14
J: TRBJ2-1
D: NA
DNA: TGTGCCAGCAGCCATAAAGACAGGCCGGGAGTCGATGAGCAGTTCTTC
CDR3: CASSHKDRPGVDEQFF

size: NA
V: TRBV7-3
J: TRBJ2-7
D: NA
DNA: TGTGCCAGCAGCTTAACCGGGGACTCCTACGAGCAGTACTTC
CDR3: CASSLTGDSYEQYF

size: NA
V: TRBV12-5
J: TRBJ2-1
D: TRBD2
DNA: TGTGCTAGTGGTTTGACGACTAGCGGGATTCGCGATGAGCAGTTCTTC
CDR3: CASGLTTSGIRDEQFF

size: NA
V: TRBV29-1
J: TRBJ1-1
D: NA
DNA: TGCAGCCCCCGCTGGGGGGGCGAAGCTTTCTTT
CDR3: CSPRWGGEAFF

size: NA
V: TRBV5-1
J: TRBJ1-1
D: NA
DNA: TGCGCCAGCAGCTTGGTTCCGGGGGACACTGAAGCTTTCTTT
CDR3: CASSLVPGDTEAFF

size: NA
V: TRBV7-8
J: TRBJ1-2
D: TRBD1
DNA: TGTGCCAGCAGCGTGGGACAGGGGAGTTTTGGCTACACCTTC
CDR3: CASSVGQGSFGYTF

size: NA
V: TRBV3-1/TRBV3-2
J: TRBJ1-4
D: TRBD1
DNA: TGTGCCAGCAGCCAGACAGGGGGCGTGAAAAAACTGTTTTTT
CDR3: CASSQTGGVKKLFF

size: NA
V: TRBV10-1
J: TRBJ2-3
D: NA
DNA: TGCGCCAGCAGTGAGAGGGTACGCACAGATACGCAGTATTTT
CDR3: CASSERVRTDTQYF

size: NA
V: TRBV5-6
J: TRBJ2-1
D: TRBD1
DNA: TGTGCCAGCAGCCTTCCAGGACAGGGGTCTTACAATGAGCAGTTCTTC
CDR3: CASSLPGQGSYNEQFF

size: NA
V: TRBV11-2
J: TRBJ1-1
D: TRBD1
DNA: TGTGCCAGCAGCTCGAGACAGGGAAACACTGAAGCTTTCTTT
CDR3: CASSSRQGNTEAFF

size: NA
V: TRBV24-1
J: TRBJ2-2
D: NA
DNA: TGTGCCACCAGTGATTTGCGGACGGGGCTGAACACCGGGGAGCTGTTTTTT
CDR3: CATSDLRTGLNTGELFF

size: NA
V: TRBV27
J: TRBJ2-7
D: NA
DNA: TGTGCCAGCAGACAAGGGAACTCCTACGAGCAGTACTTC
CDR3: CASRQGNSYEQYF

size: NA
V: TRBV18
J: TRBJ2-5
D: NA
DNA: TGTGCCAGCTCACCTCAATCACAGGGTACCCAAGAGACCCAGTACTTC
CDR3: CASSPQSQGTQETQYF

size: NA
V: TRBV15
J: TRBJ2-7
D: TRBD2
DNA: TGTGCCACCAGCAGATCGCGGGGGTTCTACGAGCAGTACTTC
CDR3: CATSRSRGFYEQYF

size: NA
V: TRBV28
J: TRBJ2-7
D: TRBD2
DNA: TGTGCCAGCACTATTTTCTCAACTAGCGGGAAGGGCGAGCAGTACTTC
CDR3: CASTIFSTSGKGEQYF

size: NA
V: TRBV6-6
J: TRBJ1-6
D: NA
DNA: TGTGCCAGCAGTTACTCGAGAGGGGCGAGTTCACCCCTCCACTTT
CDR3: CASSYSRGASSPLHF

size: NA
V: TRBV3-1/TRBV3-2
J: TRBJ2-3
D: TRBD2
DNA: TGTGCCAGCAGCCCCCTCCGACTAGCTAGCACAGATACGCAGTATTTT
CDR3: CASSPLRLASTDTQYF

size: NA
V: TRBV5-1
J: TRBJ2-1
D: TRBD2
DNA: TGCGCCAGCAGCCGACCGACTAGCGGAATCAATGAGCAGTTCTTC
CDR3: CASSRPTSGINEQFF

size: NA
V: TRBV9
J: TRBJ1-2
D: NA
DNA: TGTGCCAGCAAAGATGGTTCTGAATATGGCTACACCTTC
CDR3: CASKDGSEYGYTF

size: NA
V: TRBV4-3
J: TRBJ2-2
D: TRBD2
DNA: TGCGCCAGCAGCCAAGCACTAGCGGGAGGGCCGTACACCGGGGAGCTGTTTTTT
CDR3: CASSQALAGGPYTGELFF

size: once
V: TRBV28
J: TRBJ1-5
D: NA
DNA: TGTGCCAGCAGCCGGGGACATCGTAGCAATCAGCCCCAGCATTTT
CDR3: CASSRGHRSNQPQHF

size: NA
V: TRBV7-2
J: TRBJ1-3
D: NA
DNA: TGTGCCAGCAGCTTACAAGGAGCTGGAAACACCATATATTTT
CDR3: CASSLQGAGNTIYF

size: NA
V: TRBV19
J: TRBJ1-2
D: NA
DNA: TGTGCCAGTAGTATTCCGGCGCCGTATGGCTACACCTTC
CDR3: CASSIPAPYGYTF

size: NA
V: TRBV5-6
J: TRBJ1-1
D: NA
DNA: TGTGCCAGCAGCTTGGGGGCTGAAGCTTTCTTT
CDR3: CASSLGAEAFF

size: NA
V: TRBV27
J: TRBJ1-4
D: NA
DNA: TGTGCCAGCAGTTTAGTGGGGGAAAAACTGTTTTTT
CDR3: CASSLVGEKLFF

size: NA
V: TRBV28
J: TRBJ2-1
D: TRBD1
DNA: TGTGCCAGCAGCCGACAGGGGTACAATGAGCAGTTCTTC
CDR3: CASSRQGYNEQFF

size: NA
V: TRBV7-9
J: TRBJ2-7
D: NA
DNA: TGTGCCAGCAGCTTAGACCTACGACTCTACGAGCAGTACTTC
CDR3: CASSLDLRLYEQYF

size: NA
V: TRBV11-3
J: TRBJ2-7
D: TRBD2
DNA: TGTGCCAGCAGCTTAGATGGTGCTAGCGGGAGGTCCTACGAGCAGTACTTC
CDR3: CASSLDGASGRSYEQYF

size: NA
V: TRBV5-8
J: TRBJ2-4
D: NA
DNA: TGTGCCAGCCCCGCTTTTGGGCCTCTTGGTCAGTACTTC
CDR3: CASPAFGPLGQYF

size: NA
V: TRBV7-9
J: TRBJ2-5
D: NA
DNA: TGTGCCAGCAGCTTAAGCGGACCGGGGACCCAGTACTTC
CDR3: CASSLSGPGTQYF

size: NA
V: TRBV29-1
J: TRBJ1-2
D: NA
DNA: TGCAGCGTTGAAGATCTGGACAGAGACGGCTACTATGGCTACACCTTC
CDR3: CSVEDLDRDGYYGYTF

size: NA
V: TRBV29-1
J: TRBJ1-2
D: NA
DNA: TGCAGCATTCCACAGCATACCTCGAATGGCTACACCTTC
CDR3: CSIPQHTSNGYTF

size: NA
V: TRBV11-2
J: TRBJ2-3
D: NA
DNA: TGTGCCAGCAAGGGCAGGGGAACAGATACGCAGTATTTT
CDR3: CASKGRGTDTQYF

size: NA
V: TRBV19
J: TRBJ1-5
D: NA
DNA: TGTGCCAGTAGTATACCAGGGCCGAATCAGCCCCAGCATTTT
CDR3: CASSIPGPNQPQHF

size: NA
V: TRBV6-2/TRBV6-3
J: TRBJ2-3
D: NA
DNA: TGTGCCAGCAGTACACTCGGACGGGGTCGCACAGATACGCAGTATTTT
CDR3: CASSTLGRGRTDTQYF

size: NA
V: TRBV28
J: TRBJ2-1
D: TRBD2
DNA: TGTGCCAGCAGTCTCAATACGGGAGGTCGATCCTACAATGAGCAGTTCTTC
CDR3: CASSLNTGGRSYNEQFF

size: few
V: TRBV3-1/TRBV3-2
J: TRBJ1-6
D: NA
DNA: TGTGCCAGCAGCCCACAGGGTTTGACACCCCTCCACTTT
CDR3: CASSPQGLTPLHF

size: NA
V: TRBV20-1
J: TRBJ2-1
D: NA
DNA: TGCAGTGCTAGTCCGTGGGAGGATGACAATGAGCAGTTCTTC
CDR3: CSASPWEDDNEQFF

size: NA
V: TRBV7-9
J: TRBJ1-4
D: TRBD1
DNA: TGTGCCAGCAGCCCACAGGGGGAAAAACTGTTTTTT
CDR3: CASSPQGEKLFF

size: NA
V: TRBV16
J: TRBJ1-4
D: NA
DNA: TGTGCCAGCAGCAAAGAGGGGACCCCTTTGGATGAAAAACTGTTTTTT
CDR3: CASSKEGTPLDEKLFF

size: NA
V: TRBV29-1
J: TRBJ2-2
D: TRBD1
DNA: TGCAGCGCGGGGTCAGGGGGCTTCGACACCGGGGAGCTGTTTTTT
CDR3: CSAGSGGFDTGELFF

size: few
V: TRBV5-1
J: TRBJ2-7
D: TRBD1
DNA: TGCGCCAGCAGCTTGGGAGGGGGCGGCTCCTACGAGCAGTACTTC
CDR3: CASSLGGGGSYEQYF